This T cell receptor (beta chain) derives from a study of blood T cell repertoires in COVID-19. Study details: Samples representing acute and convalescent COVID-19 were sourced from the United States, Italy and Spain.

In the study's own analysis: How many nucleated cells were present was estimated from reference gene primer amplification. Profiled with immunoSEQ multiplex PCR; TCRdb holds only in-frame clones, not every one. D and trimming come from the DNA, and the V and J calls and clone size come from that table. Of some 200,000 clones in the sample, 86% are singletons; the top ten hold approximately 4.8%. Germline V CDR1 and CDR2: SGHRS, YFSETQ. This CDR3 is built from 17 residues. V lost 4 bases to trimming and J lost 5 bases; unmatched junction nucleotides: 11. The origin of this receptor is a man in his forties or fifties with acute or convalescent COVID-19. The rearrangement uses TRBV5-1 and TRBJ1-6; 8 bases line up with TRBD1. The sample taken for sequencing was peripheral blood. The CDR3 nucleotides are TGCGCCAGCAGCGGCGGGACAGGTTGGGAGAATAATTCACCCCTCCACTTT. This sequence encodes CASSGGTGWENNSPLHF.